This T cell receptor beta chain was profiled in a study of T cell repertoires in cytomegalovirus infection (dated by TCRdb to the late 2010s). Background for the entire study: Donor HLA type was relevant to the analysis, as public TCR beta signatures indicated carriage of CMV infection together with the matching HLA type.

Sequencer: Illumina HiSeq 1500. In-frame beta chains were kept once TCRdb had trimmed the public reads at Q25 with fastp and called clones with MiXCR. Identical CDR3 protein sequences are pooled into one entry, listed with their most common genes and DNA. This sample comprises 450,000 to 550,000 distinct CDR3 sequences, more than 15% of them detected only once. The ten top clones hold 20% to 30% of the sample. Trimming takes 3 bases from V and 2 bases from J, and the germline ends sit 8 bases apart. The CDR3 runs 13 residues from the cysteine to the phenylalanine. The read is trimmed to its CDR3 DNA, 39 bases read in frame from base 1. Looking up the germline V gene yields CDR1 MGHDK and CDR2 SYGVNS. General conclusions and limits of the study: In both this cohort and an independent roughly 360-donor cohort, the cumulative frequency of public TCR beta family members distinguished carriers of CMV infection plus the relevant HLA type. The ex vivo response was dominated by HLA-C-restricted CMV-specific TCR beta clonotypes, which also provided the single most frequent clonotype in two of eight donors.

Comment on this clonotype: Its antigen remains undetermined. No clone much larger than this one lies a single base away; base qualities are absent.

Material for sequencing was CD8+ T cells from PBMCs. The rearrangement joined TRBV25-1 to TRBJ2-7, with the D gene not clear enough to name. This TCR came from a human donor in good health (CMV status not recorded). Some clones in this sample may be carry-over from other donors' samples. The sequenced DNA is TGTGCCAGCAGTGATGGCTGGACCTACGAGCAGTACTTC. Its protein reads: CASSDGWTYEQYF.